This T cell receptor beta chain is from a study of T cell changes during pregnancy in multiple sclerosis (dated by TCRdb to about 2019). With regard to the full study: The study examined how the T cell repertoire changed over the course of pregnancy in women with multiple sclerosis.

The method behind the library was the immunoSEQ multiplex PCR assay. Not all clones reach the TCRdb copy of this immuneACCESS table, which keeps in-frame sequences only. Checked studies attribute under half of the gap to unresolved V genes and leave the rest unexplained. This sample is represented by 55,000 to 70,000 clones; 89% of them were singletons. The leading ten clones occupy about 1.8% of the sample. Regarding this clone: Its antigen is currently not known. There are no base qualities to consult, and no much larger clone falls within one base.

This TCR derives from a female donor with multiple sclerosis, enrolled in a pregnancy study. The sequencing used peripheral blood, collected after pregnancy.

The DNA sequence follows: TGCGCCAGCAGCCACAGACAGGGGCGGTACAATGAGCAGTTCTTC. This gives the protein CASSHRQGRYNEQFF. The chain employs TRBV4-1 and TRBJ2-1; 8 junctional bases match TRBD1. Including the terminal cysteine and phenylalanine, the CDR3 comprises 15 residues. Only the CDR3 part of the read is kept: 45 bases, read in frame from the first base. Ends trimmed: V by 3 bases, J by 4 bases; bases unmatched to a gene: 5. Per the germline V gene, MGHRA is the CDR1 and YSYEKL is the CDR2.